This T cell receptor (beta chain) comes out of a study of CD8+CD57+ T cells in acquired aplastic anemia. Patients chosen for sequencing had CD8+CD57+ cells that had expanded, as shown by flow cytometry. With no exception, the patients had severe acquired aplastic anemia. The CDR3 is 15 residues long. Germline CDR1 and CDR2: KGHDR and SFDVKD. Germline trimming cut 3 bases from V and 6 bases from J; bases unmatched to any gene: 9. Using genomic DNA as the template, TCR beta VDJ and CDR3 profiling was carried out. Each CDR3 protein is one row after TCRdb ran MiXCR on the reads. Of 130,000 or so distinct CDR3 sequences in the sample, 55% to 70% were seen once.

The chain joins TRBV24-1 to TRBJ1-2; 7 bases are shared with TRBD1. Sequenced input: sorted CD4+, CD8+, or CD8+CD57+ T cells (not recorded which) from PBMCs. The sequence came from a human donor with aplastic anemia. This chain's CDR3 is CATSDPPTGTDGYTF. CDR3 coding DNA: TGTGCCACCAGTGATCCACCGACAGGGACGGATGGCTACACCTTC.